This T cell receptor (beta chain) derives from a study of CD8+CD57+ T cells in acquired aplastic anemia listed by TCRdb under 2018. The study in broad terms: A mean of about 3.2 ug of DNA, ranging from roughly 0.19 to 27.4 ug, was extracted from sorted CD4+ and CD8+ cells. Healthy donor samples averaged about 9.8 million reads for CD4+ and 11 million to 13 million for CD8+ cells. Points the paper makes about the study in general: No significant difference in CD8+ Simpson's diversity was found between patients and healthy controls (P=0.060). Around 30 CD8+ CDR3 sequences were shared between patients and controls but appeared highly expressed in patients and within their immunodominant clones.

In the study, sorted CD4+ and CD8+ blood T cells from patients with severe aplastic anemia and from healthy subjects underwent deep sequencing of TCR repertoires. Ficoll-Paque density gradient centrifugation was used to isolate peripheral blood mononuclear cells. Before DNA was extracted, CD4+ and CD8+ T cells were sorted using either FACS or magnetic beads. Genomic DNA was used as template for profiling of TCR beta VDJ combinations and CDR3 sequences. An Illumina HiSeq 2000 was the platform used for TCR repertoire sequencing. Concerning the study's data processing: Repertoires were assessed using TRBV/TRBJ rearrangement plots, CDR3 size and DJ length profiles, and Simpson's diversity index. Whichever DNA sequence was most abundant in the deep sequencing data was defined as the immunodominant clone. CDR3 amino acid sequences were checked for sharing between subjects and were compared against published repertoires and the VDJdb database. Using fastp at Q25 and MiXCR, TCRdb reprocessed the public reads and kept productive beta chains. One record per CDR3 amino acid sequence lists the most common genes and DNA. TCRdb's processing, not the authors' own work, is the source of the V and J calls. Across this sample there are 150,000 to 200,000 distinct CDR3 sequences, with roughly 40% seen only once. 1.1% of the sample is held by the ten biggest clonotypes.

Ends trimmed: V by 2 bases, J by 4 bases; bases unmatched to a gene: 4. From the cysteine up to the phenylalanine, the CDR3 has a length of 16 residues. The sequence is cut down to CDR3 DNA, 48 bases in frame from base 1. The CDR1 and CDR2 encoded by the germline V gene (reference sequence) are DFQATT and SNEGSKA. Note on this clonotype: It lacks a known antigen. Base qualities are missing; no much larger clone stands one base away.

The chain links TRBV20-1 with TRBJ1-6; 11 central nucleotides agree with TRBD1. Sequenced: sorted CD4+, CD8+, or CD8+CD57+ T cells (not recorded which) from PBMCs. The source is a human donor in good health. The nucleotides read TGCAGTGCTAGACGGACAGGGGGCTATTATAATTCACCCCTCCACTTT. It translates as CSARRTGGYYNSPLHF.